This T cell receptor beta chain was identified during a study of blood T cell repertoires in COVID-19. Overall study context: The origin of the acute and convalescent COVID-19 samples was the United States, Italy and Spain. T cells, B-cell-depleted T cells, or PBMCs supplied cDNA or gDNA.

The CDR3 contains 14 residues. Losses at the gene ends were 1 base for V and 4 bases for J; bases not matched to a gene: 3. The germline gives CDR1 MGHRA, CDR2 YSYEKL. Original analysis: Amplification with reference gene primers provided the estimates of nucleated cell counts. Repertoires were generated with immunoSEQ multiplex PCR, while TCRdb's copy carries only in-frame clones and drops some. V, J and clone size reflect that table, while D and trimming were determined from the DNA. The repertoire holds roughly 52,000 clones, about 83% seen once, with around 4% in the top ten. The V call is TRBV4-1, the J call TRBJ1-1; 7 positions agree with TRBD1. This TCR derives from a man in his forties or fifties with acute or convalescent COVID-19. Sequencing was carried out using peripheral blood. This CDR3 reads CASSQGPGGTEAFF. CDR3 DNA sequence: TGCGCCAGCAGCCAAGGACCAGGGGGCACTGAAGCTTTCTTT.